These 28 T cell receptor beta chains originate from one sample sequenced in a study of blood T cell repertoires in COVID-19. Method: immunoSEQ multiplex PCR; TCRdb's copy keeps in-frame clones and lacks some. The sample includes roughly 250,000 clones, approximately 84% seen only once; the top ten take over 1.5%. The material sequenced was peripheral blood. The receptor source for this set is a woman at least 80 years old with acute or convalescent COVID-19.

The gene calls are TRBV5-1 and TRBJ1-1, with 7 bases fitting TRBD1. V lost 0 bases to trimming and J lost 11 bases; unmatched junction nucleotides: 10. This CDR3 is built from 14 residues. The V gene's germline CDR1 is SGHRS and CDR2 YFSETQ. The CDR3, as DNA: TGCGCCAGCAGCTTGGAGGGACAGAAGCTGGGGGCTTTCTTT. It is translated as CASSLEGQKLGAFF.

This clone was observed a handful of times. This chain joins TRBV7-6 and TRBJ2-1; D is undetermined. The CDR3 has 14 residues. The V gene's germline CDR1 is SGHVS and CDR2 FNYEAQ. Trimming took off 3 bases at V and 5 bases at J, with 11 bases between the two ends. The CDR3 spells CASSLRGQNNEQFF. In nucleotides, the CDR3 is TGTGCCAGCAGCTTGCGCGGTCAGAACAATGAGCAGTTCTTC.

The gene calls are TRBV20-1 and TRBJ1-3; no firm D call. The CDR3 is 13 residues long. Trimming removed 3 bases at V and 1 base at J, with 7 bases between. Per germline, CDR1 DFQATT and CDR2 SNEGSKA (reference sequence). CDR3 loop: CSASQDSGNTIYF. The CDR3, as DNA: TGCAGTGCTAGTCAGGATTCTGGAAACACCATATATTTT.

This sequence joins TRBV9 and TRBJ1-1; TRBD1 is a possible D gene (5 bases). Trimming cost V 3 bases and J 9 bases, with 15 bases left between them. Germline values: CDR1 SGDLS, CDR2 YYNGEE. This CDR3 comprises 13 residues. The CDR3 DNA sequence: TGTGCCAGCAGCGCAGACAGCGCTCGCCAAGCTTTCTTT. This translates into CASSADSARQAFF.

This chain links TRBV4-3 with TRBJ2-7; D possibly corresponds to TRBD1 (6 bases). This CDR3 has 17 residues. Germline V gene lookup returns CDR1 LGHNA and CDR2 YSLEER. Trimming removed 2 bases at V and 2 bases at J, with 19 bases between. The CDR3 loop reads CASSQSLTGNRAYEQYF. In DNA form, the CDR3 reads TGCGCCAGCAGCCAATCTTTAACAGGGAATCGCGCCTACGAGCAGTACTTC.

The J gene is TRBJ1-6, the V gene TRBV4-3; no reliable D call. The ends were cut back, 1 base at V and 4 bases at J, with 11 bases in the middle. The CDR3 covers 16 residues. Germline CDR1 and CDR2: LGHNA and YSLEER. The CDR3 here is CASSQGEGLYNSPLHF. The CDR3, as DNA: TGCGCCAGCAGCCAAGGTGAGGGCTTGTATAATTCACCCCTCCACTTT.

J is TRBJ2-3 and V is TRBV27; tentatively, D is TRBD2 (6 bases). The V gene lost 7 bases and the J gene lost 5 bases, with 25 bases spanning the gap. The CDR3 runs 17 residues. CDR1 and CDR2 (germline): MNHEY, SMNVEV (reference sequence). The DNA of the CDR3 is TGTGCCAGCACTAAGAGACATAGCGGACTTTCGCTAGATACGCAGTATTTT. It yields the protein CASTKRHSGLSLDTQYF.

The V call is TRBV2, the J call TRBJ2-1, with D unresolved. The CDR3 contains 12 residues. V lost 5 bases to trimming and J lost 5 bases, with 7 bases between them. The germline CDR1 and CDR2 sequences are SNHLY and FYNNEI. The CDR3 DNA is TGTGCCAGCAGTAGAGTTAACAATGAGCAGTTCTTC. Its translation is CASSRVNNEQFF.

The rearrangement links TRBV6-5 to TRBJ2-1; no firm D call. Germline CDR1 is MNHEY and CDR2 is SVGAGI. Trimming stripped 0 bases from V and 0 bases from J, with 6 bases between. This CDR3 spans 15 amino acids. This chain's CDR3 is CASSYSTTSYNEQFF. The CDR3 DNA reads as TGTGCCAGCAGTTACTCTACAACCTCCTACAATGAGCAGTTCTTC.

This chain connects TRBV11-2 to TRBJ2-5; D remains ambiguous. Trimming cost V 0 bases and J 4 bases, with 9 bases left between them. CDR1 is SGHAT and CDR2 is FQNNGV in the germline V gene. There are 14 residues in the CDR3. CDR3 amino acids: CASSLDIRLETQYF. The CDR3 nucleotides read TGTGCCAGCAGCTTAGATATTAGACTAGAGACCCAGTACTTC.

The V and J genes are TRBV6-4 and TRBJ1-1, with 10 bases fitting TRBD1. In germline, CDR1 is MRHNA, CDR2 SNTAGT. V lost 1 base, J lost 0 bases, and 5 bases stayed unmatched. This CDR3 spans 17 amino acids. This CDR3 is CASSDWGQGNMNTEAFF. DNA for the CDR3: TGTGCCAGCAGTGACTGGGGACAGGGGAACATGAACACTGAAGCTTTCTTT.

The genes are TRBV7-9 and TRBJ1-1; 10 bases agree with TRBD1. Germline CDR1 is SEHNR and CDR2 is FQNEAQ (reference sequence). The CDR3 covers 16 residues. V was clipped by 2 bases and J by 9 bases; unmatched bases: 12. The CDR3 bases are TGTGCCAGCAGCTTATCTTCGACAGGGGGCACGCCCAAAGCTTTCTTT. This encodes CASSLSSTGGTPKAFF.

This clone came up once. The gene calls are TRBV28 and TRBJ2-5; D possibly corresponds to TRBD2 (6 bases). This CDR3 has 14 residues. Trimming removed 5 bases at V and 2 bases at J, with 12 bases between. Germline V gene sequence: CDR1 MDHEN, CDR2 SYDVKM. The CDR3 loop reads CASSIGTPQETQYF. DNA for the CDR3: TGTGCCAGCAGTATTGGGACTCCTCAAGAGACCCAGTACTTC.

This clone was counted a single time. This chain links TRBV19 with TRBJ1-1, with D tentatively TRBD1 (6 bases). The V end lost 6 bases, the J end lost 3 bases, and 14 bases lay between the germline ends. Germline V CDR1 and CDR2: LNHDA, SQIVND (reference sequence). The CDR3 length is 14 residues. The CDR3, as DNA: TGTGCCAGTAGGAGGGCACAGGGAGACACTGAAGCTTTCTTT. Its translation: CASRRAQGDTEAFF.

This clone occurred once. The genes are TRBV7-8 and TRBJ1-4; tentative D call: TRBD1 (5 bases). The CDR3 extends over 13 amino acids. Per the germline V gene, CDR1 is SGHVS and CDR2 is FQNEAQ. V dropped 6 bases and J dropped 4 bases, with 9 bases sitting between them. The CDR3 loop is CASSGAINEKLFF. The CDR3 DNA reads as TGTGCCAGCAGTGGGGCCATTAATGAAAAACTGTTTTTT. The full variable domain, completed using reference TRBV7-8 and TRBJ1-4, is GAGVSQSPRYKVAKRGQDVALRCDPISGHVSLFWYQQALGQGPEFLTYFQNEAQLDKSGLPSDRFFAERPEGSVSTLKIQRTQQEDSAVYLCASSGAINEKLFFGSGTQLSVL.

The rearrangement uses TRBV18 and TRBJ1-4; the match to TRBD1 covers 11 bases. The trim removed 3 bases at V and 7 bases at J, leaving 4 bases unmatched. CDR1 and CDR2 (germline): KGHSH, LQKENI. The CDR3 has 15 residues. For the CDR3, the DNA is TGTGCCAGCTCACCTCGGGACAGGGGGAGTGAAAAACTGTTTTTT. Protein: CASSPRDRGSEKLFF.

The chain recombines TRBV4-2 with TRBJ2-5; D is ambiguous. With 0 bases removed from V and 5 bases from J, the gap between germline ends came to 13 bases. CDR3 size: 15 residues. CDR1 is LGHNA, CDR2 YNFKEQ, per germline. The CDR3 sequence: CASSQENRLPETQYF. The DNA of the CDR3 is TGTGCCAGCAGCCAAGAAAATAGACTGCCGGAGACCCAGTACTTC.

The chain links TRBV11-2 to TRBJ2-1, with 10 nucleotides matching TRBD2. Germline lookup yields CDR1 SGHAT and CDR2 FQNNGV. CDR3 size: 17 residues. V shed 2 bases, J shed 4 bases, and the junction held 8 bases outside the gene matches. CDR3 sequence (DNA): TGTGCCAGCAGCTTAAGGGCGCTAGCGGGAGAATACAATGAGCAGTTCTTC. Translating gives CASSLRALAGEYNEQFF.

This clone was seen once. The rearrangement uses TRBV3-1 (or the pseudogene TRBV3-2) and TRBJ2-6; D is ambiguous. This CDR3 region has 14 residues. V was cut by 3 bases and J by 0 bases, with 3 bases left in between. Per germline, CDR1 LGHDT and CDR2 YNNKEL (reference sequence). CDR3 protein: CASSHGSGANVLTF. In nucleotides, the CDR3 is TGTGCCAGCAGCCACGGCTCTGGGGCCAACGTCCTGACTTTC.

The rearrangement uses TRBV10-3 and TRBJ2-1; 9 nucleotides agree with TRBD1. CDR3 length: 14 amino acids. Germline lookup yields CDR1 ENHRY and CDR2 SYGVKD. Germline trimming cut 5 bases from V and 7 bases from J; bases unmatched to any gene: 6. CDR3 bases: TGTGCCATCAGTCGGGGGACAGGGTCGAATGAGCAGTTCTTC. Protein product: CAISRGTGSNEQFF.

V gene TRBV18 combines with J gene TRBJ1-1, with D possibly TRBD1 on 6 matching bases. CDR1 and CDR2 from the germline V gene are KGHSH and LQKENI. This CDR3 contains 13 residues. V dropped 6 bases and J dropped 4 bases, with 12 bases sitting between them. CDR3: CASSPTGSTEAFF. CDR3 DNA sequence: TGTGCCAGCTCTCCAACAGGGAGCACTGAAGCTTTCTTT.

The rearrangement uses TRBV7-9 and TRBJ1-1; a possible D gene is TRBD1 (6 bases). The CDR3 length is 14 residues. CDR1 SEHNR and CDR2 FQNEAQ come from the germline V gene (reference sequence). V lost 5 bases and J 0 bases, leaving 10 bases between the germline ends. CDR3 loop: CASSLRGLNTEAFF. In DNA form, the CDR3 reads TGTGCCAGCAGCCTCAGGGGACTGAACACTGAAGCTTTCTTT.

The chain carries TRBV3-1 (or the pseudogene TRBV3-2) and TRBJ1-3; D is perhaps TRBD1 (5 bases). The CDR3 has 17 residues. The germline V gene encodes CDR1 LGHDT and CDR2 YNNKEL (reference sequence). Deletions cut 4 bases from V and 0 bases from J, with 16 bases between. CDR3 region: CASSPLAGILSGNTIYF. In DNA, the CDR3 is TGTGCCAGCAGCCCTCTGGCAGGGATTCTCTCTGGAAACACCATATATTTT.

This clone was recorded a few times. The chain uses TRBV5-4 and TRBJ1-2; TRBD1 is a possible D gene (6 bases). The CDR3 loop spans 15 amino acids. The germline V gene has CDR1 SGHNT and CDR2 YYREEE (reference sequence). V was pared by 4 bases and J by 2 bases, with 15 bases between. The CDR3 region has the DNA TGTGCCAGCAGCGACCGACGGGGGGCGAACTATGGCTACACCTTC. This encodes CASSDRRGANYGYTF.

The genes are TRBV20-1 and TRBJ1-1; a weak D match, TRBD1 (5 bases). CDR1 is DFQATT and CDR2 is SNEGSKA in the germline V gene (reference sequence). The CDR3 sequence is 11 residues long. V lost 6 bases and J 6 bases, leaving 11 bases between the germline ends. The CDR3 sequence is CSAGRGSEAFF. The CDR3 coding sequence is TGCAGTGCAGGGCGGGGCTCTGAAGCTTTCTTT.

This chain joins TRBV4-2 and TRBJ2-5; D might be TRBD2 (5 bases). V was clipped by 4 bases and J by 2 bases, with 11 bases between them. CDR3 size: 14 residues. Per germline, CDR1 LGHNA and CDR2 YNFKEQ. The CDR3 DNA follows: TGTGCCAGCAGCCGGAGCGGACCACAAGAGACCCAGTACTTC. Protein sequence: CASSRSGPQETQYF.

The rearrangement joins TRBV6-2 or TRBV6-3 to TRBJ1-5, with 7 bases lining up with TRBD1. The V gene's germline CDR1 is MNHEY and CDR2 SVGEGT. The V segment lost 2 bases and the J segment 0 bases; nucleotides outside the gene matches: 13. This CDR3 comprises 19 residues. The CDR3 protein is CASSYVFGTDIYSNQPQHF. The CDR3 DNA follows: TGTGCCAGCAGTTACGTCTTTGGGACAGACATTTATAGCAATCAGCCCCAGCATTTT.

Only a few counts were recorded for this clone. The chain couples TRBV27 to TRBJ2-5; 9 bases match TRBD1. V was clipped by 8 bases and J by 5 bases; unmatched bases: 21. The CDR3 is 18 amino acids. Germline lookup yields CDR1 MNHEY and CDR2 SMNVEV (reference sequence). For the CDR3, the DNA is TGTGCCAGCTCTCAAATACCACCGGGACAGGGTATGCGGGAGACCCAGTACTTC. Its translation is CASSQIPPGQGMRETQYF.